This TCR beta chain was obtained from a study of beta chain features in type 1 diabetes. Germline CDR1 and CDR2: MDHEN and SYDVKM. V lost 6 bases, J lost 4 bases, and 10 bases stayed unmatched. The CDR3 extends over 16 amino acids. Expressed TCRB transcripts were sequenced because the isolated RNA had all been reverse transcribed beforehand. Sequenced by immunoSEQ multiplex PCR; TCRdb stores in-frame clones only, minus some. The sample includes about 12,000 clones, 40% to 55% of them seen just once. What was sequenced was stem cell memory CD4+ T cells from blood. The sequence came from a man aged 18 to 35 in good health. The rearrangement uses TRBV28 and TRBJ2-1; 9 bases map to TRBD2. The CDR3 DNA follows: TGTGCCAGCAGCAAGAGAACTAGCGGGTTGTACAATGAGCAGTTCTTC. This gives the protein CASSKRTSGLYNEQFF.